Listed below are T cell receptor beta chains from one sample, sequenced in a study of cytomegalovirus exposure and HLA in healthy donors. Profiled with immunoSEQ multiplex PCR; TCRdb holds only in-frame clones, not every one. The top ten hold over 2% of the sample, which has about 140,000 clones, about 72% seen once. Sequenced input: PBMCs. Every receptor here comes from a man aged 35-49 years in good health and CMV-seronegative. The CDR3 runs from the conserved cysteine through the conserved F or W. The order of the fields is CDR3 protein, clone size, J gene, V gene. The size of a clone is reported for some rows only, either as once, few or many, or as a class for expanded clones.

CDR3: CASSLTSGLYEQYF; size: NA; J: TRBJ2-7; V: TRBV7-2
CDR3: CASSILTPGNEKLFF; size: NA; J: TRBJ1-4; V: TRBV19
CDR3: CASSRILDSNQPQNF; size: once; J: TRBJ1-5; V: TRBV4-2
CDR3: CASSPSRGNEKLFF; size: NA; J: TRBJ1-4; V: TRBV18
CDR3: CASIPGGKRNQPQHF; size: NA; J: TRBJ1-5; V: TRBV28
CDR3: CSVQVASGNTIYF; size: NA; J: TRBJ1-3; V: TRBV29-1
CDR3: CASSQDWRTGTYNEQFF; size: NA; J: TRBJ2-1; V: TRBV4-1
CDR3: CASSPQESKNIQYF; size: NA; J: TRBJ2-4; V: TRBV7-9
CDR3: CASSELQGTDTQYF; size: NA; J: TRBJ2-3; V: TRBV25-1
CDR3: CASSIGPGGLIEGLHF; size: NA; J: TRBJ1-6; V: TRBV19
CDR3: CASSTSGGAGDTQYF; size: NA; J: TRBJ2-3; V: TRBV13
CDR3: CASTAVLAGMETQYF; size: NA; J: TRBJ2-5; V: TRBV2
CDR3: CASSPQQGRNSPLHF; size: NA; J: TRBJ1-6; V: TRBV6-5
CDR3: CATKGGTSRYNEQFF; size: NA; J: TRBJ2-1; V: TRBV27
CDR3: CASSLSGQQETQYF; size: NA; J: TRBJ2-5; V: TRBV27
CDR3: CASSLDRASQPQHF; size: NA; J: TRBJ1-5; V: TRBV7-9
CDR3: CASTGTEQETQYF; size: NA; J: TRBJ2-5; V: TRBV5-6
CDR3: CASSQDEATGLGTNEKLFF; size: NA; J: TRBJ1-4; V: TRBV4-1
CDR3: CASSPGGGEETQYF; size: NA; J: TRBJ2-5; V: TRBV5-1
CDR3: CASSLSGEFPAYEQYF; size: few; J: TRBJ2-7; V: TRBV28
CDR3: CASSLDQRSSTDTQYF; size: NA; J: TRBJ2-3; V: TRBV13
CDR3: CASSYSQFPDTQYF; size: NA; J: TRBJ2-3; V: TRBV6-6
CDR3: CASSLDRVDTGELFF; size: NA; J: TRBJ2-2; V: TRBV5-1
CDR3: CASSPPHRAREQYF; size: NA; J: TRBJ2-7; V: TRBV27
CDR3: CASSPGPIRGGYTF; size: NA; J: TRBJ1-2; V: TRBV14
CDR3: CASLGQGSHEQYF; size: NA; J: NA; V: TRBV5-1
CDR3: CASSFSGSGWETFF; size: NA; J: TRBJ1-1; V: TRBV5-1
CDR3: CASSQDLAGRQPQHF; size: once; J: TRBJ1-5; V: TRBV4-3
CDR3: CAISDLTGQPYEQYF; size: NA; J: TRBJ2-7; V: TRBV10-3
CDR3: CASSFAGDQETQYF; size: NA; J: TRBJ2-5; V: TRBV5-4
CDR3: CASSFNYEQYF; size: few; J: TRBJ2-7; V: TRBV10-2
CDR3: CASSVDSATDTQYF; size: NA; J: TRBJ2-3; V: TRBV9
CDR3: CSSSISLYEQYF; size: few; J: TRBJ2-7; V: TRBV7-9
CDR3: CASSLGGTSEQETQYF; size: NA; J: TRBJ2-5; V: TRBV5-1
CDR3: CASSLGGRTKETQYF; size: NA; J: TRBJ2-5; V: TRBV7-2
CDR3: CASRKRGGPLTDTQYF; size: NA; J: TRBJ2-3; V: TRBV27
CDR3: CASSETEREQFF; size: once; J: TRBJ2-1; V: TRBV11-2
CDR3: CASSEWGQGSSYEQYF; size: once; J: TRBJ2-7; V: TRBV6-1
CDR3: CASSLGLTYNEQFF; size: few; J: TRBJ2-1; V: TRBV6-5
CDR3: CAWRYREDQPQHF; size: once; J: TRBJ1-5; V: TRBV30
CDR3: CASSLGRGLTEAFF; size: few; J: TRBJ1-1; V: TRBV7-8
CDR3: CASSPNLSEAFF; size: few; J: TRBJ1-1; V: TRBV5-1
CDR3: CASRGTSGSTYYEQYF; size: few; J: TRBJ2-7; V: TRBV10-2
CDR3: CASSAHEAEEKLFF; size: NA; J: TRBJ1-4; V: TRBV9
CDR3: CASSFSGTDTQYF; size: NA; J: TRBJ2-3; V: TRBV9